This record covers a single TCR beta chain. Its antigen is undetermined. TCRdb re-called the reads with MiXCR, one entry per CDR3 protein. Seen here are roughly 120,000 distinct CDR3 sequences, more than 25% observed once, and the top ten hold under 70%. These data belong to a study of T cell repertoires in cytomegalovirus infection. The CDR3 consists of 15 residues. Trimming took 5 bases from V and 4 from J; bases not matched to a gene: 6. From germline, CDR1 is LNHDA and CDR2 SQIVND (reference sequence). The specimen comprised CD8+ T cells from cultured PBMCs, sampled from culture after CMV antigen stimulation. The rearrangement joins TRBV19 to TRBJ2-4, with 9 bases identical to TRBD1. The clonotype comes from a human donor in good health (CMV status not recorded). Some clones in this sample may be carry-over from other donors' samples. The CDR3 DNA reads as TGTGCCAGTAGTCCACCGGGACAGGGAAAAAACATTCAGTACTTC. It is translated as CASSPPGQGKNIQYF.